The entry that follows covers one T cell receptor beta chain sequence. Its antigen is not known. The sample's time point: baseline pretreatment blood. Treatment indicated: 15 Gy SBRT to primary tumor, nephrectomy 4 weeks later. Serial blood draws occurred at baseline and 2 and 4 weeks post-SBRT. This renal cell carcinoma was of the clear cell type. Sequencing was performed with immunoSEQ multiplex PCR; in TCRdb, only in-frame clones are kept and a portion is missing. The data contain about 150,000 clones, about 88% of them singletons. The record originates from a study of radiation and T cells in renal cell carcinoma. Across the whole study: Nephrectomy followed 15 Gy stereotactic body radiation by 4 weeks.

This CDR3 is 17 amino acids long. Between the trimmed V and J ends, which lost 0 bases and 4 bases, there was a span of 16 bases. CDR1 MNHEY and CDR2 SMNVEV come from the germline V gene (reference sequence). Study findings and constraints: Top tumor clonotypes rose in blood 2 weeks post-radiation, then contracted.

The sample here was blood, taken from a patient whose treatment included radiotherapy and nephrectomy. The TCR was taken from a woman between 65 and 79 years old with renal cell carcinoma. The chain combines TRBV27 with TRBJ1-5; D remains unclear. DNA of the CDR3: TGTGCCAGCAGTTTATCGTGGAGGACGGGTCGTAATCAGCCCCAGCATTTT. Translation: CASSLSWRTGRNQPQHF.